Shown below are 3 T cell receptor beta chains from a single sample sequenced in a study of OX40 agonist ivuxolimab in advanced cancers. TCRdb's copy holds only in-frame clones and misses some; the assay was immunoSEQ multiplex PCR. The sample consists of some 80,000 clones, approximately 84% of them appearing once. The material was CD4+ or CD8+ T cells sorted from blood, obtained in a trial of the OX40 agonist ivuxolimab. Source of these receptors: an adult with an advanced solid tumor such as melanoma, head and neck, liver or kidney cancer.

In DNA form, the CDR3 reads TGTGCCAGCAGTGATATCGATAGGGTGGGGGCCACAGATACGCAGTATTTT. Its protein product is CASSDIDRVGATDTQYF. The rearrangement links TRBV2 to TRBJ2-3; D might be TRBD1 (6 bases). Germline V gives CDR1 SNHLY, CDR2 FYNNEI. CDR3 length equals 17 residues. V shed 3 bases and J shed 2 bases, with 18 bases lying between them.

The CDR3 nucleotides are TGTGCCAGCAGTCCTCCGGGACTAGCGGGTTTAGAGCAGTACTTC. This encodes CASSPPGLAGLEQYF. The chain is built from TRBV6-5 and TRBJ2-7, with 12 bases fitting TRBD2. V was pared by 5 bases and J by 7 bases, with 9 bases of the junction left unmatched. Germline CDR1 MNHEY, CDR2 SVGAGI. This CDR3 has 15 residues.

The chain combines TRBV10-3 with TRBJ2-5; perhaps TRBD1 as D (5 bases). Germline CDR1 is ENHRY and CDR2 is SYGVKD. V was clipped by 0 bases and J by 3 bases, with 5 bases between them. There are 13 residues in the CDR3. The CDR3 bases are TGTGCCATCAGTGAGTCAGGGGAAGAGACCCAGTACTTC. Translating gives CAISESGEETQYF.